This is a list of T cell receptor beta chains from one sample in a study of shared clonotypes between healthy human individuals. Sequencing used immunoSEQ multiplex PCR; TCRdb keeps in-frame clones, though not all of them. The sample contains over 2 million clones, over 85% of which appear only once. The sample comprised naive CD4+ T cells sorted from blood. These receptor sequences come from a man between 18 and 29 years old in good health. CDR3s include the opening cysteine and the closing phenylalanine or tryptophan. A D gene is named only where the DNA matches it firmly. Size is omitted from some rows. Given values are once, few, many or a class for expanded clones.

j_call clone_size v_call d_call cdr3_aa cdr3_nt
TRBJ2-5 - TRBV11-2 - CASIPRFGTQETQYF TGTGCCAGCATCCCCCGGTTTGGGACCCAAGAGACCCAGTACTTC
TRBJ1-2 once TRBV10-3 TRBD1 CAISADGTVLF TGTGCCATCAGTGCCGACGGGACAGTCCTCTTC
TRBJ2-7 once TRBV13 - CASSPRGKLSDVSTGEQYF TGTGCCAGCAGTCCACGGGGGAAGTTATCTGATGTGTCGACCGGCGAGCAGTACTTC
TRBJ2-5 once TRBV2 TRBD1 CASSTRQGETQYF TGTGCCAGCAGTACCCGACAGGGAGAGACCCAGTACTTC
TRBJ1-1 - TRBV5-1 - CASSLESVNTEAFF TGCGCCAGCAGCTTAGAAAGCGTGAACACTGAAGCTTTCTTT
TRBJ2-7 - TRBV18 TRBD1 CASSQPGQSEQYF TGTGCCAGCTCACAACCGGGACAGAGCGAGCAGTACTTC
TRBJ2-7 - TRBV5-6 - CASSLNVEQYF TGTGCCAGCAGCTTGAATGTAGAGCAGTACTTC
TRBJ2-5 - TRBV5-4 - CASSTGLRETQYF TGTGCCAGCAGCACGGGACTCCGGGAGACCCAGTACTTC
TRBJ2-7 - TRBV7-8 TRBD2 CASSLAASGFYEQYF TGTGCCAGCAGCTTAGCCGCTAGCGGTTTCTACGAGCAGTACTTC
TRBJ2-7 once TRBV4-1 TRBD2 CASSQEREPNEQYF TGCGCCAGCAGCCAGGAGCGGGAGCCCAACGAGCAGTACTTC